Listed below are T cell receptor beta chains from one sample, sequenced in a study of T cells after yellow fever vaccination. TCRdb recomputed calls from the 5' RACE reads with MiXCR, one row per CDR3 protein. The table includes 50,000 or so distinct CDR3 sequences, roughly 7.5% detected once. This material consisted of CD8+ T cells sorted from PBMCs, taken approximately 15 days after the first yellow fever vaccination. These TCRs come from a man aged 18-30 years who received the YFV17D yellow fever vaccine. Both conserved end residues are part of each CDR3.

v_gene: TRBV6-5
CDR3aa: CASSYLANEKLFF

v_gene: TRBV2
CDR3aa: CASSPGTFDTQYF

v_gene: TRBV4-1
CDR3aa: CASSQVVHPRETQYF

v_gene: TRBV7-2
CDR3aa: CASSPGLAGNNEQFF

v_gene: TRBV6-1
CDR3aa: CASSGTSGADVADTQYF

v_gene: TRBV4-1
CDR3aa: CASSQYSTGSTEAFF

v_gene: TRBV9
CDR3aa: CASGGVGPYTIYF

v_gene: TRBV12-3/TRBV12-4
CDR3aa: CASSFGGGYDTQYF

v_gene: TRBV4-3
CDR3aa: CASSHDLGSGANVLTF

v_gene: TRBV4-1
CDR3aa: CASSQVGTGGLYEQYF

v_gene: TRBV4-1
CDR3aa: CASSPQGPGGVANEKLFF

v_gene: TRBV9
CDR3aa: CASSGESRDTQYF

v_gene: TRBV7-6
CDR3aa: CASSLEQGSSPLHF

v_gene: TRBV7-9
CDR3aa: CASSSGGYYGYTF

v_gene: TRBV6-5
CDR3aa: CASSNGNRVTGNTIYF

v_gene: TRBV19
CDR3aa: CASSSRRTGYEQYF

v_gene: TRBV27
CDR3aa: CASSFAGVRYEQYF

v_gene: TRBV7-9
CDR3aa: CASSFIRGGATDTQYF

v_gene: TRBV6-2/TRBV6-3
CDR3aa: CASSSGQGATDTQYF

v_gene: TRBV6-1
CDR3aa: CASSEATGIAYEQYF

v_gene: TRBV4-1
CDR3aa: CASSAEGQSYNEQFF

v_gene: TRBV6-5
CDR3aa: CASSYSPSGGAYNEQFF

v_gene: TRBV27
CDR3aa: CASRRDSPPSPLHF

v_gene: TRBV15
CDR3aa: CATSSSTGSSYNEQFF

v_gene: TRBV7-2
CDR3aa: CASSQLISGGKFF

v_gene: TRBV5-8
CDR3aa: CASGLGRTYEQYF

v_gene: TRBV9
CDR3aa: CASSVASGVTGELFF

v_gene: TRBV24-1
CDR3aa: CATEGQGADTQYF

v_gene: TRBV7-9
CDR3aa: CASSLYREQYF

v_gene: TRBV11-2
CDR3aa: CASSLRGGIVDTQYF

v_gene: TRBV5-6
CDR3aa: CASSLLGTQYF

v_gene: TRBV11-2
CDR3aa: CASSSPQAGVDTQYF

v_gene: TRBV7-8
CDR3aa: CASSLARRGTEAFF

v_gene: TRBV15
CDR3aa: CATGDGQGSSEQFF

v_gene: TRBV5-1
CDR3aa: CASSLEGALAKNIQYF

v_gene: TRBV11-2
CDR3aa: CASSDLSGAFF

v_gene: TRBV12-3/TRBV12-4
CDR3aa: CASNLGGPETQYF

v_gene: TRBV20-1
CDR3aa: CSARKPGRDNNEQFF

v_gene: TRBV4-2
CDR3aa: CASSPGALAGGRADEQFF

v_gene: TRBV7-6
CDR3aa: CASSLFSSYNEQFF

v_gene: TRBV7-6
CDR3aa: CASSLGGGRADTQYF

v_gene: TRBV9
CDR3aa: CASSAFEYQPQHF

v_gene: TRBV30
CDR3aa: CAWEGFQETQYF

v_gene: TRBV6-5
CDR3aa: CASQGADRGYEKLFF

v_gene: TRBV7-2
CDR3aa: CASSLAWGGGDTDTQYF

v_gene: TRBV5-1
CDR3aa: CAGSEGRMREHQPQHF

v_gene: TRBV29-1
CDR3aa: CSVEDRGGVTFDTQYF

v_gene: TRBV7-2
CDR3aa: CASSFRTRQSEQFF

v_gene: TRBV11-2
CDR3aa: CASSYPPGQGADGANVLTF

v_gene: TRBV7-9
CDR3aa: CASSMGPGNYGYTF

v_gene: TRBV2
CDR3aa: CASSVGEYNEQFF

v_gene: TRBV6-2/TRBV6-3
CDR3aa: CATLRTDSRGEQFF

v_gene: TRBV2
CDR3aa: CASSEASYGGADEQFF